Following are 15 T cell receptor beta chains from one sample sequenced in a study of blood T cell repertoires in COVID-19. Sequenced by immunoSEQ multiplex PCR; TCRdb stores in-frame clones only, minus some. The sample carries about 120,000 clones, 70% to 90% recorded once. Source material: peripheral blood. All receptors come from a man aged 50 to 60 with acute or convalescent COVID-19.

The V gene is TRBV28, the J gene TRBJ1-1, with 8 nucleotides matching TRBD1. This CDR3 is built from 13 residues. Germline V gene data show CDR1 as MDHEN and CDR2 as SYDVKM. Trimming at V came to 6 bases and at J to 7 bases, leaving 7 bases not matched to a gene. The CDR3 region has the DNA TGTGCCAGCAGCAACGACAGGGGAGGTGAAGCTTTCTTT. It yields the protein CASSNDRGGEAFF.

The chain employs TRBV2 and TRBJ1-5; D perhaps matches TRBD1 (6 bases). Trimming left V 5 bases short and J 5 bases short, with 10 bases between. Per germline, CDR1 SNHLY and CDR2 FYNNEI. The CDR3 is made up of 13 amino acids. CDR3 DNA: TGTGCCAGCAGTCAGGACAGTTATCAGCCCCAGCATTTT. It yields the protein CASSQDSYQPQHF.

This clone showed up just once. The rearrangement joins TRBV6-6 to TRBJ1-1, with a tentative D call TRBD1 (6 bases). The CDR3 is made up of 15 amino acids. Germline values: CDR1 MNHNY, CDR2 SVGAGI (reference sequence). V was trimmed by 8 bases and J by 5 bases, leaving 21 bases between them. The CDR3 here is CASERGPGARTEAFF. CDR3 nucleotide sequence: TGTGCCAGCGAAAGGGGCCCAGGGGCGCGTACTGAAGCTTTCTTT.

This clone was found once. This rearrangement joins TRBV30 to TRBJ1-4; possible D gene TRBD1, 5 bases. This CDR3 contains 13 residues. Trimming took off 8 bases at V and 2 bases at J, with 12 bases between the two ends. The germline V gene has CDR1 GTSNPN and CDR2 SVGIG (reference sequence). The CDR3 sequence: CALIRVTNEKLFF. In nucleotides, the CDR3 is TGTGCCCTCATCAGGGTGACTAATGAAAAACTGTTTTTT.

The chain uses TRBV6-6 and TRBJ1-1; TRBD1 matches at 7 bases. The CDR3 consists of 13 residues. Trimming took 2 bases from V and 10 from J; bases not matched to a gene: 7. Germline V gene data show CDR1 as MNHNY and CDR2 as SVGAGI (reference sequence). For the CDR3, the DNA is TGTGCCAGCAGTTACGACAGGGAATACGGAGCTTTCTTT. Amino acids: CASSYDREYGAFF.

The V and J genes are TRBV6-4 and TRBJ2-2, with TRBD2 identical over 11 bases. The CDR3 sequence is 16 residues long. Germline V gives CDR1 MRHNA, CDR2 SNTAGT. J gave up 3 bases and V 3 bases, and 3 bases lay outside the gene matches. CDR3 region: CASSDGTSGYTGELFF. The CDR3 nucleotides read TGTGCCAGCAGTGATGGGACTAGCGGTTACACCGGGGAGCTGTTTTTT.

The chain's CDR3 is CASRYVKGNYLSYNEQFF. The CDR3 bases are TGTGCCAGCAGATATGTGAAGGGGAACTACCTCTCCTACAATGAGCAGTTCTTC. J is TRBJ2-1 and V is TRBV2; D might be TRBD1 (5 bases). Germline CDR1 reads SNHLY; CDR2 reads FYNNEI. This CDR3 comprises 18 residues. V was trimmed by 6 bases and J by 0 bases, leaving 21 bases between them.

The chain employs TRBV27 and TRBJ1-5; D possibly corresponds to TRBD1 (5 bases). The CDR3 is 14 amino acids. The ends were cut back, 1 base at V and 5 bases at J, with 9 bases in the middle. Germline V gene data show CDR1 as MNHEY and CDR2 as SMNVEV (reference sequence). CDR3 amino acids: CASSLLGGDQPQHF. The CDR3 DNA follows: TGTGCCAGCAGTTTATTGGGAGGGGATCAGCCCCAGCATTTT.

The genes are TRBV5-1 and TRBJ1-1; 7 nucleotides agree with TRBD1. Unmatched junction bases numbered 5, after V lost 0 bases and J lost 3 bases. The CDR3 is 15 residues long. The germline V gene encodes CDR1 SGHRS and CDR2 YFSETQ. DNA for the CDR3: TGCGCCAGCAGCTTGGTTATAGGGGGCGACACTGAAGCTTTCTTT. Protein product: CASSLVIGGDTEAFF.

This chain links TRBV15 with TRBJ2-7; TRBD1 agrees at 8 bases. The CDR3 covers 15 residues. CDR1 and CDR2 from the germline V gene are LNHNV and YYDKDF (reference sequence). V shed 6 bases and J 2 bases; nucleotides not matched to a gene: 9. The CDR3 spells CATSSDRGPTYEQYF. The CDR3 nucleotides are TGTGCCACCAGTAGTGACAGGGGACCTACCTACGAGCAGTACTTC.

The V call is TRBV9, the J call TRBJ1-6; tentative D call: TRBD1 (5 bases). This CDR3 region has 15 residues. V dropped 0 bases and J dropped 9 bases, with 13 bases sitting between them. CDR1 SGDLS and CDR2 YYNGEE come from the germline V gene. The CDR3 loop is CASSVGQGRGSPLHF. The CDR3 DNA reads as TGTGCCAGCAGCGTAGGGCAGGGAAGAGGTTCACCCCTCCACTTT.

This chain connects TRBV5-1 to TRBJ2-5; TRBD1 matches 8 bases. V shed 7 bases, J shed 2 bases, and the junction held 7 bases outside the gene matches. From germline, CDR1 is SGHRS and CDR2 YFSETQ. CDR3 length: 14 residues. DNA of the CDR3: TGCGCCAGCCACAATACAGGGGGGCAAGAGACCCAGTACTTC. Its translation is CASHNTGGQETQYF.

This chain uses TRBV11-2 with TRBJ2-2, with 9 positions matching TRBD1. The CDR3 consists of 14 residues. The germline CDR1 and CDR2 sequences are SGHAT and FQNNGV. The trim removed 4 bases at V and 7 bases at J, leaving 4 bases unmatched. The CDR3 nucleotides read TGTGCCAGCAGCTATACAGGGGGCGGCGGGGAGCTGTTTTTT. Translating gives CASSYTGGGGELFF.

The chain links TRBV6-5 to TRBJ1-2; 7 nucleotides agree with TRBD1. From germline, CDR1 is MNHEY and CDR2 SVGAGI. The CDR3 runs 11 residues. The V and J ends lost 10 bases and 6 bases, in that order; junction bases with no gene match: 5. The CDR3 nucleotides read TGTGCCACCCGACAGGGCCATGGCTACACCTTC. Translating it yields CATRQGHGYTF.

This clone was recorded only once. The chain couples TRBV28 to TRBJ2-3; TRBD2 is a possible D gene (7 bases). Germline V gene lookup returns CDR1 MDHEN and CDR2 SYDVKM. This CDR3 is 14 amino acids long. Trimming took 3 bases from V and 4 from J, leaving 11 bases between them. The CDR3 DNA follows: TGTGCCAGCAGTTTGCGGGGGCCGGCAGATACGCAGTATTTT. Residues: CASSLRGPADTQYF.